The T cell receptor beta chain under discussion was sequenced for a study of T cell responses to AZD1222 COVID-19 vaccine. Overall study results and limits: Mostly white British, mostly female donors; authors suggested clonal diversity may be underestimated. Baseline seropositivity occurred in only a handful of AZD1222 recipients.

As regards this clone: Its specificity is not known.

The assay was immunoSEQ multiplex PCR, and TCRdb's table has in-frame clones only and misses some. The data contain under 150,000 clones, approximately 88% of them seen just once; the ten biggest clones take up more than 3%. The CDR3 has 14 amino acids. Germline-derived CDR1 and CDR2 are SGHDT and YYEEEE. Trimming cost V 2 bases and J 7 bases; bases outside gene matches: 7. The TCR sequence derives from an adult in good health. The material sequenced was peripheral blood, taken on day 0 of AZD1222 vaccination. This sequence joins TRBV5-6 and TRBJ1-2; 8 bases line up with TRBD1. In DNA, the CDR3 is TGTGCCAGCAGCTTAGACAGGGGTTTAGGTGGCTACACCTTC. Translation gives CASSLDRGLGGYTF. The variable domain in full, completed from reference TRBV5-6 and TRBJ1-2, reads DAGVTQSPTHLIKTRGQQVTLRCSPKSGHDTVSWYQQALGQGPQFIFQYYEEEERQRGNFPDRFSGHQFPNYSSELNVNALLLGDSALYLCASSLDRGLGGYTFGSGTRLTVV.